This T cell receptor beta chain was identified in a study of cytomegalovirus exposure and HLA in healthy donors. The study's findings and limits: Follow-up analysis later connected one missense variant in DCLRE1C with trimming of TCR beta V- and J-genes. The authors listed 164 TCR beta chains as cytomegalovirus-associated.

Germline V gene lookup returns CDR1 SGHNT and CDR2 YYREEE (reference sequence). The CDR3 length is 13 residues. After removal of 4 bases from V and 11 bases from J, the junction contained 11 bases not matched to a gene. PCR employed 60 Vbeta and 13 Jbeta primers. This table comes from immunoSEQ multiplex PCR, and its TCRdb copy is limited to in-frame clones, with some not included. The sample yields 150,000 to 200,000 clones, 65% to 70% seen once. Healthy individuals who donated bone marrow served as the donors. This clone showed up just a few times. Its specificity is unknown. The sequencing sample was made of PBMCs. This receptor was obtained from a woman between 18 and 30 years old in good health and CMV-seropositive. The chain employs TRBV5-4 and TRBJ2-5; 7 bases map to TRBD1. The CDR3 here is CASSRDSASEQYF. CDR3 nucleotides: TGTGCCAGCAGCCGGGACAGCGCCTCGGAGCAGTACTTC.